A selection of T cell receptor beta chains follows, all from one sample in a study of blood T cell repertoires in COVID-19. Using immunoSEQ multiplex PCR, the repertoire was profiled, and TCRdb retains in-frame clones only, with some absent. The data show roughly 230,000 clones, around 89% seen once. The specimen was peripheral blood. The receptor set was obtained from a man in his 70s with acute or convalescent COVID-19. CDR3s include the opening cysteine and the closing phenylalanine or tryptophan. The D gene is left open where the match is weak. Not every row has a clone size; where given, it reads once, few, many or a size class.

TRBJ2-3 NA TRBV7-9 TRBD2 CASSAAGASDTQYF TGTGCCAGCAGCGCAGCGGGAGCTTCAGATACGCAGTATTTT
TRBJ1-3 NA TRBV29-1 NA CSALREGNTIYF TGCAGCGCCCTGCGGGAAGGAAACACCATATATTTT
TRBJ1-5 NA TRBV18 NA CASSLDGGQPQHF TGTGCCAGCTCACTGGACGGCGGGCAGCCCCAGCATTTT
TRBJ1-1 NA TRBV19 TRBD1 CASSTDRGGTEAFF TGTGCCAGTAGTACTGACAGGGGCGGCACTGAAGCTTTCTTT
TRBJ2-5 NA TRBV19 TRBD1 CASSMGQKKETQYF TGTGCCAGTAGTATGGGACAGAAAAAAGAGACCCAGTACTTC
TRBJ2-7 NA TRBV18 NA CASSPAVAGNEQYF TGTGCCAGCTCACCCGCCGTGGCCGGGAACGAGCAGTACTTC
TRBJ1-1 NA TRBV6-2/TRBV6-3 TRBD1 CASSSQGTGGYTEAFF TGTGCCAGCAGTTCTCAAGGGACAGGGGGGTACACTGAAGCTTTCTTT
TRBJ2-2 NA TRBV5-1 TRBD1 CASRYDTGGAGELFF TGCGCCAGCAGATACGACACAGGGGGAGCCGGGGAGCTGTTTTTT
TRBJ1-5 NA TRBV3-1/TRBV3-2 TRBD1 CASSLSGTGYQPQHF TGTGCCAGCAGCCTATCCGGGACAGGGTATCAGCCCCAGCATTTT
TRBJ2-5 NA TRBV2 NA CASRGGTNRRKETQYF TGTGCCAGCAGGGGTGGTACTAACAGGAGAAAAGAGACCCAGTACTTC
TRBJ1-4 NA TRBV7-9 NA CASSLMQRRNEKLFF TGTGCCAGCAGCTTAATGCAGAGGAGGAATGAAAAACTGTTTTTT
TRBJ2-7 NA TRBV18 NA CASSPGAGIHEQYF TGTGCCAGCTCACCAGGGGCAGGCATCCACGAGCAGTACTTC
TRBJ2-1 NA TRBV3-1/TRBV3-2 TRBD2 CASSPLVAGSYNEQFF TGTGCCAGCAGCCCGCTGGTAGCGGGCTCCTACAATGAGCAGTTCTTC
TRBJ1-2 NA TRBV19 TRBD1 CASRSKTSTGGYQDYGYTF TGTGCCAGTAGATCAAAAACCTCGACAGGGGGGTATCAGGACTATGGCTACACCTTC
TRBJ2-7 once TRBV27 TRBD2 CASSPSGMLYEQYF TGTGCCAGCAGTCCAAGCGGGATGCTCTACGAGCAGTACTTC
TRBJ1-1 NA TRBV7-3 NA CASSPNGLNTEAFF TGTGCCAGCAGCCCCAACGGGTTGAACACTGAAGCTTTCTTT
TRBJ2-1 NA TRBV19 NA CASRGSGFQFF TGTGCCAGTAGAGGTAGCGGTTTTCAGTTCTTC
TRBJ2-7 NA TRBV5-1 TRBD2 CASSPWLAGGLYEQYF TGCGCCAGCAGCCCGTGGTTAGCGGGAGGACTTTACGAGCAGTACTTC
TRBJ1-2 NA TRBV25-1 TRBD1 CASSDFDRVDGYTF TGTGCCAGCAGTGATTTTGACAGGGTGGATGGCTACACCTTC
TRBJ1-4 NA TRBV27 NA CASSFGGAGEKLFF TGTGCCAGCAGTTTTGGGGGGGCAGGTGAAAAACTGTTTTTT
TRBJ2-1 NA TRBV7-6 TRBD2 CASSLARTSGPYNEQFF TGTGCCAGCAGCTTAGCTCGGACTAGCGGTCCCTACAATGAGCAGTTCTTC
TRBJ1-2 NA TRBV5-1 TRBD1 CASSAGTGSYGYTF TGCGCCAGCAGTGCCGGGACAGGGTCCTATGGCTACACCTTC
TRBJ2-6 NA TRBV27 TRBD2 CASSFFSGTGANVLTF TGTGCCAGCAGTTTCTTCAGCGGGACTGGGGCCAACGTCCTGACTTTC
TRBJ1-1 NA TRBV29-1 NA CSVLGSPDTEAFF TGCAGCGTTCTCGGGAGTCCGGACACTGAAGCTTTCTTT
TRBJ1-3 NA TRBV10-3 NA CAISGLSSGNTIYF TGTGCCATCAGCGGACTGAGCTCTGGAAACACCATATATTTT
TRBJ2-2 NA TRBV4-1 NA CASSLGSTNTGELFF TGCGCCAGCAGCCTGGGCAGCACAAACACCGGGGAGCTGTTTTTT
TRBJ1-2 NA TRBV6-2/TRBV6-3 NA CASSYMGLGYTF TGTGCCAGCAGTTATATGGGGCTTGGCTACACCTTC
TRBJ2-3 NA TRBV9 TRBD2 CASSVGVSGNVLW TGTGCCAGCAGCGTAGGAGTTAGCGGGAACGTACTTTGG
TRBJ2-2 NA TRBV7-8 TRBD2 CASSSSGLANTGELFF TGTGCCAGCAGCTCGTCGGGACTAGCGAACACCGGGGAGCTGTTTTTT
TRBJ2-7 few TRBV29-1 TRBD2 CSAGLSAGTRYEQYF TGCAGCGCGGGACTGTCAGCGGGAACGAGGTACGAGCAGTACTTC